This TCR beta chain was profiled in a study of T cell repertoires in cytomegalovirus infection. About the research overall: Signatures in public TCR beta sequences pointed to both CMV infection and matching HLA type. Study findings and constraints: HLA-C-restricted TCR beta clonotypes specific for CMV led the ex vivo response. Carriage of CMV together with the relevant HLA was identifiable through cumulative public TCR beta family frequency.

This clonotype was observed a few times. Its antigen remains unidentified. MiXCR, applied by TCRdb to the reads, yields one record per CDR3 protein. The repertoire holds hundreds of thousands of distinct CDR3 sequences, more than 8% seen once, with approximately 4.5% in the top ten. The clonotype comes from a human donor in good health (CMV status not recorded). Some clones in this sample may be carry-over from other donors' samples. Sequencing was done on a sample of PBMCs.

The CDR3 DNA reads TGCGCCAGCAGCGGGAGCGGGAGGGCCGGAGATACGCAGTATTTT. It specifies CASSGSGRAGDTQYF. The genes are TRBV4-3 and TRBJ2-3; 10 positions agree with TRBD2. The germline gives CDR1 LGHNA, CDR2 YSLEER. CDR3 length equals 15 residues. The V segment lost 5 bases and the J segment 5 bases; nucleotides outside the gene matches: 7.